The clone carrying this T cell receptor (beta chain) is medium-sized in the sample. TCRdb's copy holds only in-frame clones and misses some; the assay was immunoSEQ multiplex PCR. The sample lists fewer than 20,000 clones, around 79% seen once, with approximately 20% in the top ten. The data stem from a study of somatic mutations in cytotoxic T cells in rheumatoid arthritis. The V end lost 5 bases, the J end lost 9 bases, and 13 bases lay between the germline ends. CDR1 is GTSNPN and CDR2 is SVGIG in the germline V gene (reference sequence). The CDR3 is made up of 11 amino acids. The sequencing input was CD8+ T cells sorted from blood. V usage is TRBV30 and J usage is TRBJ1-1; D may be TRBD1 (5 bases). The clonotype comes from a woman between 55 and 75 years old in good health. The CDR3 protein is CAWVQGGKAFF. As DNA, the CDR3 is TGTGCCTGGGTCCAGGGTGGGAAAGCTTTCTTT. Looking up the rest from reference TRBV30 and TRBJ1-1 gives the full variable domain: SQTIHQWPATLVQPVGSPLSLECTVEGTSNPNLYWYRQAAGRGLQLLFYSVGIGQISSEVPQNLSASRPQDRQFILSSKKLLLSDSGFYLCAWVQGGKAFFGQGTRLTVV.